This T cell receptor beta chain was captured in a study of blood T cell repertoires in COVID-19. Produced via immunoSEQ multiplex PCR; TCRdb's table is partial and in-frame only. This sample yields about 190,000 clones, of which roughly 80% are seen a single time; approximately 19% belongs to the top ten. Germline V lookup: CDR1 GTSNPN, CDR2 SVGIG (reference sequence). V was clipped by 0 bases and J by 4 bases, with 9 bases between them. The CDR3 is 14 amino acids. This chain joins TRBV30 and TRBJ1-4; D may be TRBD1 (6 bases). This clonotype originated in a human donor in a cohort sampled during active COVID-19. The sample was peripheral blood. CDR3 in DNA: TGTGCCTGGAGTGTAACAGGGAATAATGAAAAACTGTTTTTT. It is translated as CAWSVTGNNEKLFF.